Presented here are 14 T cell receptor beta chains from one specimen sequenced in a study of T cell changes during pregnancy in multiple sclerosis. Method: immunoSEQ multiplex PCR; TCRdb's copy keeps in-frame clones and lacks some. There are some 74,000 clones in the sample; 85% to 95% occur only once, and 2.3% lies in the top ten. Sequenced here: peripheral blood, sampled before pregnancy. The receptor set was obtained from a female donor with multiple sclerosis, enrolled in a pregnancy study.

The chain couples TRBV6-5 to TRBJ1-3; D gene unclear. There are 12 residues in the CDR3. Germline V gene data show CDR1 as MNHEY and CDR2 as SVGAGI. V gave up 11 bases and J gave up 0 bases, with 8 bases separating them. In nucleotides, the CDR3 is TGTGCCTCTCGGAGCTCTGGAAACACCATATATTTT. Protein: CASRSSGNTIYF.

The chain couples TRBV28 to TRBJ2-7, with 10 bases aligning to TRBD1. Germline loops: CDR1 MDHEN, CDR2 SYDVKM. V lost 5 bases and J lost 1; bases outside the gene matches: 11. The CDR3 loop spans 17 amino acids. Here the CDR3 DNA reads TGTGCCAGCAGTGTCGTCTTGGGACAGGGGCGTTCCTACGAGCAGTACTTC. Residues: CASSVVLGQGRSYEQYF.

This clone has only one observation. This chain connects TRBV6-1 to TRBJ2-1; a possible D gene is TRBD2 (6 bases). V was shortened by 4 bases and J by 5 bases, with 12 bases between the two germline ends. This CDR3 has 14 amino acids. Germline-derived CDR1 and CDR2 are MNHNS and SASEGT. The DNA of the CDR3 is TGTGCCAGCAGTGGCGGGATTTTCGACAATGAGCAGTTCTTC. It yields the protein CASSGGIFDNEQFF.

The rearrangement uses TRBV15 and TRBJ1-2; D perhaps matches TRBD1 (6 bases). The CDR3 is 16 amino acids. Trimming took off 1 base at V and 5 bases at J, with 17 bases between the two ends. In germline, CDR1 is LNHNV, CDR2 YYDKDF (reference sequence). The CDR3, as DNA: TGTGCCACCAGCAGAGCCCGGACAGAGGATCGTTATGGCTACACCTTC. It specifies CATSRARTEDRYGYTF.

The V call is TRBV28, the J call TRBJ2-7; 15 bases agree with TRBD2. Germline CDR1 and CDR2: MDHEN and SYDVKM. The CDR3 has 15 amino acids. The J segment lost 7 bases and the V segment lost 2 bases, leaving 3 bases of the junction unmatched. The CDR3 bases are TGTGCCAGCAGTTTAGGACTAGCGGGAGGGCGGGAGCAGTACTTC. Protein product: CASSLGLAGGREQYF.

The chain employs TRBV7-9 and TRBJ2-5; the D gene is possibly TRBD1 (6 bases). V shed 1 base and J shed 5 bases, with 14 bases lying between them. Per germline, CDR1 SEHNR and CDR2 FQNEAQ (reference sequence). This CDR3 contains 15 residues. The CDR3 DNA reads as TGTGCCAGCAGCTTAGATAAGGGGGTAGGGGAGACCCAGTACTTC. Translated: CASSLDKGVGETQYF.

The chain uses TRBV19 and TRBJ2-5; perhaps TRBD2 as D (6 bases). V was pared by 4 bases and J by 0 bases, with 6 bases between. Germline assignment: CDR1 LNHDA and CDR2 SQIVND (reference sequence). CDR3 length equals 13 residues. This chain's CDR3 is CASSTSDQETQYF. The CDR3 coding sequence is TGTGCCAGTAGTACTAGCGACCAAGAGACCCAGTACTTC.

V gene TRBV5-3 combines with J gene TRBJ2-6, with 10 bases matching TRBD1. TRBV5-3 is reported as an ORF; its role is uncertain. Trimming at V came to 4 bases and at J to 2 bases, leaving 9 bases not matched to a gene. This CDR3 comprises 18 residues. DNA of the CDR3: TGTGCCAGAAGCATCGACGGGACAGGGGCACCTGGGGCCAACGTCCTGACTTTC. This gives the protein CARSIDGTGAPGANVLTF.

The CDR3 spells CASSPKRLAGGTDTQYF. As DNA, the CDR3 is TGTGCCAGCAGCCCCAAGCGGCTAGCGGGAGGGACAGATACGCAGTATTTT. The chain combines TRBV7-9 with TRBJ2-3, with 12 bases identical to TRBD2. With V trimmed by 5 bases and J by 3 bases, 9 bases remained unmatched. There are 17 residues in the CDR3. The germline gives CDR1 SEHNR, CDR2 FQNEAQ (reference sequence).

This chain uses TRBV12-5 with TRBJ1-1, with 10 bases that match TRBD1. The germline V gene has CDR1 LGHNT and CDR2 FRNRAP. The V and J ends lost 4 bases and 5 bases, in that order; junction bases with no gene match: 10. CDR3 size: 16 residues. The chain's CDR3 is CASGWLTGGQFTEAFF. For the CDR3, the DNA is TGTGCTAGTGGTTGGCTGACAGGGGGCCAGTTTACTGAAGCTTTCTTT.

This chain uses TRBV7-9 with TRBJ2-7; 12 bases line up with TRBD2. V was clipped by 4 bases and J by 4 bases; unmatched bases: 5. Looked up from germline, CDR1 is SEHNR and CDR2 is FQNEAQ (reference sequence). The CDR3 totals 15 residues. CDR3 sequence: CASSSTSGRFYEQYF. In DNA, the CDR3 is TGTGCCAGCAGCTCGACTAGCGGGAGATTTTACGAGCAGTACTTC.

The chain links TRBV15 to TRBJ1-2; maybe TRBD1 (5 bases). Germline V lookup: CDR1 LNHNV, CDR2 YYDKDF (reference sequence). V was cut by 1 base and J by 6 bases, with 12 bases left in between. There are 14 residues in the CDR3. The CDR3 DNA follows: TGTGCCACCAGCAGAGTAGTGGGGCCGGATGGCTACACCTTC. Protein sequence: CATSRVVGPDGYTF.

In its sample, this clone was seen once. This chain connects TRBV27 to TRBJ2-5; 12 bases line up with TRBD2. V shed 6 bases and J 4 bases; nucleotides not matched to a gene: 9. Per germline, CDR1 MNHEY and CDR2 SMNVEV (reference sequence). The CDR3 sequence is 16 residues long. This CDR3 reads CASRAGLAGGVETQYF. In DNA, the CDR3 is TGTGCCAGCAGGGCCGGCCTAGCGGGAGGGGTAGAGACCCAGTACTTC.

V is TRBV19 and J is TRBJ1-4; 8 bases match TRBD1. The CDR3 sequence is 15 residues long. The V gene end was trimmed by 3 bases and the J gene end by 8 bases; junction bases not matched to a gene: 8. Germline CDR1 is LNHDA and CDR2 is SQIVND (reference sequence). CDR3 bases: TGTGCCAGTAGTATCAGACAGGGGAATGGCGAAAAACTGTTTTTT. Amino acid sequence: CASSIRQGNGEKLFF.